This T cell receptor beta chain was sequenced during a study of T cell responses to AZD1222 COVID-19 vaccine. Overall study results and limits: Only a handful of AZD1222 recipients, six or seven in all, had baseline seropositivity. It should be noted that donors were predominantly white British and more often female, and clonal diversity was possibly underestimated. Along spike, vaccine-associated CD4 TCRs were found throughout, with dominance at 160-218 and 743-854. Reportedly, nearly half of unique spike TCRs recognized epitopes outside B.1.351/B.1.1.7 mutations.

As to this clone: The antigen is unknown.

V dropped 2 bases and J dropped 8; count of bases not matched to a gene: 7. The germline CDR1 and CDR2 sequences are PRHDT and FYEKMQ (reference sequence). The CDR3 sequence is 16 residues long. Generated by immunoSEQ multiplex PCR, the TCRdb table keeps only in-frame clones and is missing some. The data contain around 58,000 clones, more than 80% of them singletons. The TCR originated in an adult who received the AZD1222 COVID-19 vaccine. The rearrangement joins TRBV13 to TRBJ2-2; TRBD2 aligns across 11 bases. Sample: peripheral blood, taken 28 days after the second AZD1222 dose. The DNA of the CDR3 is TGTGCCAGCAGCTTACGACTAGCGGGAATAACTGGGGAGCTGTTTTTT. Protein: CASSLRLAGITGELFF.